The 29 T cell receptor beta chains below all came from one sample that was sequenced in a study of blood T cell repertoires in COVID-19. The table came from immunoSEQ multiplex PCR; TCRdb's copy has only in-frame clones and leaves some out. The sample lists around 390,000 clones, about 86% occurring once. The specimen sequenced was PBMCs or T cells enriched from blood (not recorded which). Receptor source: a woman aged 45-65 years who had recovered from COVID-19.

In nucleotides, the CDR3 is TGTGCCAGCAGCCCAGGGACTAGCGGGGGCCTTTCCTACGAGCAGTACTTC. This codes for CASSPGTSGGLSYEQYF. The chain links TRBV7-9 to TRBJ2-7; 14 bases are a match to TRBD2. This CDR3 spans 17 amino acids. V was pared by 5 bases and J by 1 base, with 7 bases of the junction left unmatched. Germline values: CDR1 SEHNR, CDR2 FQNEAQ (reference sequence).

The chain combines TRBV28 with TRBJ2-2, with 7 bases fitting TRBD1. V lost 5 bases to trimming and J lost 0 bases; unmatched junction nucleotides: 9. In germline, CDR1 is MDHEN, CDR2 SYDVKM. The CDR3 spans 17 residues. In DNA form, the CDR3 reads TGTGCCAGCAGTAGGGACAGTTGGGGACCGAACACCGGGGAGCTGTTTTTT. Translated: CASSRDSWGPNTGELFF.

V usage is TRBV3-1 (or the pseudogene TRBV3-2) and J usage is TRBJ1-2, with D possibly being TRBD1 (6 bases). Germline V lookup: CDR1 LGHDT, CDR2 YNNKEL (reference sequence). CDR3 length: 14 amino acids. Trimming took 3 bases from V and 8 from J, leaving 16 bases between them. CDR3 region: CASSQGAGREGYTF. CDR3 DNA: TGTGCCAGCAGCCAGGGGGCGGGGAGGGAAGGCTACACCTTC.

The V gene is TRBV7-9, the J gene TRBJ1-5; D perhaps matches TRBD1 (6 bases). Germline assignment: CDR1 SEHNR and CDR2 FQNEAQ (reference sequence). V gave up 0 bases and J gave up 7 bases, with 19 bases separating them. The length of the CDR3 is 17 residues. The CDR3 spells CASSLAQGIVPGQPQHF. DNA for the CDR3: TGTGCCAGCAGCTTAGCACAGGGAATCGTCCCTGGGCAGCCCCAGCATTTT. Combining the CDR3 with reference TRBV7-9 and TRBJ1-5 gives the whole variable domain DTGVSQNPRHKITKRGQNVTFRCDPISEHNRLYWYRQTLGQGPEFLTYFQNEAQLEKSRLLSDRFSAERPKGSFSTLEIQRTEQGDSAMYLCASSLAQGIVPGQPQHFGDGTRLSIL.

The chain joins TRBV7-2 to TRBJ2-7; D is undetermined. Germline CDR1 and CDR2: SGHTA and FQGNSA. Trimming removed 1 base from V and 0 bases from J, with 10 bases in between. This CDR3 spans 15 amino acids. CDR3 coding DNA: TGTGCCAGCAGCTTAGTTGGGCCGGCCTCCTACGAGCAGTACTTC. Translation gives CASSLVGPASYEQYF.

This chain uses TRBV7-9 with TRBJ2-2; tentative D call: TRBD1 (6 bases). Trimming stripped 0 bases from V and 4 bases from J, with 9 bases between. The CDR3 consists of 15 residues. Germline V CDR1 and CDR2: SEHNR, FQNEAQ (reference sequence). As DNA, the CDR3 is TGTGCCAGCAGCTTAGCTGGGGGCAGCACCGGGGAGCTGTTTTTT. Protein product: CASSLAGGSTGELFF.

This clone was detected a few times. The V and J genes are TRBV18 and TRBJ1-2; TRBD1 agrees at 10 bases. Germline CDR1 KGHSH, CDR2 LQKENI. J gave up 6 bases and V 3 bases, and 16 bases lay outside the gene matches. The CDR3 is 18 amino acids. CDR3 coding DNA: TGTGCCAGCTCACCGGACAGGGGGTTTCAGCCAAAATCTAATGGCTACACCTTC. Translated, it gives CASSPDRGFQPKSNGYTF. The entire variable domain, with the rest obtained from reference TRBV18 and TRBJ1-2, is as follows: NAGVMQNPRHLVRRRGQEARLRCSPMKGHSHVYWYRQLPEEGLKFMVYLQKENIIDESGMPKERFSAEFPKEGPSILRIQQVVRGDSAAYFCASSPDRGFQPKSNGYTFGSGTRLTVV.

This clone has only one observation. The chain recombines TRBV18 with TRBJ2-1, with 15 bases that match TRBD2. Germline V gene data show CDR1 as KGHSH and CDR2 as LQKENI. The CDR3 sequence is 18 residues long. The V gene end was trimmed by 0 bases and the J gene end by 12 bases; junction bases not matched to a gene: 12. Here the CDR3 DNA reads TGTGCCAGCTCACCACCGGGACTAGCGGGGGGTACCTCATCCCCGCAGTTCTTC. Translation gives CASSPPGLAGGTSSPQFF.

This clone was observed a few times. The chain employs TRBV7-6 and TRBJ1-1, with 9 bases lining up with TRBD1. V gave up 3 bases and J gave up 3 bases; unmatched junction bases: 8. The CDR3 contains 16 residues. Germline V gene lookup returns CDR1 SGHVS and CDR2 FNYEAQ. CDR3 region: CASSLGQGMEDTEAFF. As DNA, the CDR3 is TGTGCCAGCAGCTTGGGACAGGGTATGGAGGACACTGAAGCTTTCTTT.

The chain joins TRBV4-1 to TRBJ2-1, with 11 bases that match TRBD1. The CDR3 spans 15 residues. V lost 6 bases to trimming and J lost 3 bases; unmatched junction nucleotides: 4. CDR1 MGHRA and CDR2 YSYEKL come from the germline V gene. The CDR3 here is CASSLGTGGYNEQFF. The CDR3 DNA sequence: TGCGCCAGCAGTCTCGGGACAGGGGGCTACAATGAGCAGTTCTTC.

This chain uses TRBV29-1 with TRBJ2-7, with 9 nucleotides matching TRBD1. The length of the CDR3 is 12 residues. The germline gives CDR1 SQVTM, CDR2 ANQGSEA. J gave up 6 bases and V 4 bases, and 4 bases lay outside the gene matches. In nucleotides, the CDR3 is TGCAGCGTTGTTACAGGGGGCAGCGAGCAGTACTTC. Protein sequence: CSVVTGGSEQYF.

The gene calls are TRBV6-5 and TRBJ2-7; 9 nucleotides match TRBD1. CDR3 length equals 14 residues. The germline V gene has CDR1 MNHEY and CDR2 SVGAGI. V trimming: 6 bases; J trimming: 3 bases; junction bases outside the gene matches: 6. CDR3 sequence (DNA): TGTGCCAGCAGAGTGGGACAGGGTTTCTACGAGCAGTACTTC. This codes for CASRVGQGFYEQYF.

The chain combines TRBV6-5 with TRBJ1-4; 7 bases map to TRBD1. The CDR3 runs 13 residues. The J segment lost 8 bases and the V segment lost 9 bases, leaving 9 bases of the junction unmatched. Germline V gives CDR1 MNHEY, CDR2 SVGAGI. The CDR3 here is CASSRDRNEKLFF. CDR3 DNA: TGTGCCAGTTCCCGGGACAGAAACGAAAAACTGTTTTTT.

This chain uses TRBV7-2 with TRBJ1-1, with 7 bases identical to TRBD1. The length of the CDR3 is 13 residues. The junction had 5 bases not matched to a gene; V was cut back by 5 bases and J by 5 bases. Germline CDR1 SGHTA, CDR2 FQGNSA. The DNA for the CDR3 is TGTGCCAGCAGCCCAAGACAGGGAACTGAAGCTTTCTTT. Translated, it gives CASSPRQGTEAFF.

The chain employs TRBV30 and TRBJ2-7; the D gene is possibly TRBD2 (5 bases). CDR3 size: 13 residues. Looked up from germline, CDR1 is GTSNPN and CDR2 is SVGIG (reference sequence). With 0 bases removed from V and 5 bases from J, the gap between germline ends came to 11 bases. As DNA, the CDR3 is TGTGCCTGGAGTGTTCAGGAGGCCGACGAGCAGTACTTC. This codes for CAWSVQEADEQYF.

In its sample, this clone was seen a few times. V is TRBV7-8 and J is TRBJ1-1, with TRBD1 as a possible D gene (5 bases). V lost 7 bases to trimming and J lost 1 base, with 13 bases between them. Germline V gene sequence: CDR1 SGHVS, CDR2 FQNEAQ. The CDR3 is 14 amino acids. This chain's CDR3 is CASNSIDRNTEAFF. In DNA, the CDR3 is TGTGCCAGCAACAGCATCGACAGGAACACTGAAGCTTTCTTT.

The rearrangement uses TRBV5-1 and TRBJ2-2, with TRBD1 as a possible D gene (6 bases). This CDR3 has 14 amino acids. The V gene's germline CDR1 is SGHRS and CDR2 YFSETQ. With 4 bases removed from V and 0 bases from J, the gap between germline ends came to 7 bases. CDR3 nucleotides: TGCGCCAGCAGCGGGACAACGAACACCGGGGAGCTGTTTTTT. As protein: CASSGTTNTGELFF.

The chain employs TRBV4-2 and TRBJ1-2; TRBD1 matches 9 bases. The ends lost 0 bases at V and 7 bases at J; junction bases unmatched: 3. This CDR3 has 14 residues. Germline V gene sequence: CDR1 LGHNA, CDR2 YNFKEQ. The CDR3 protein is CASSQEQGAGGYTF. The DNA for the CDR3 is TGTGCCAGCAGCCAAGAACAGGGGGCTGGTGGCTACACCTTC.

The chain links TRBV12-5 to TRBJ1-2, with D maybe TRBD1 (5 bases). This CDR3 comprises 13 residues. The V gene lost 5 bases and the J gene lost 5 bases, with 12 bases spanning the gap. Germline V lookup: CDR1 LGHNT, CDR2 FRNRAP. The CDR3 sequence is CASGRDRYYGYTF. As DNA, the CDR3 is TGTGCTAGTGGTCGCGACAGATATTATGGCTACACCTTC. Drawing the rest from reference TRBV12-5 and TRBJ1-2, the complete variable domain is DARVTQTPRHKVTEMGQEVTMRCQPILGHNTVFWYRQTMMQGLELLAYFRNRAPLDDSGMPKDRFSAEMPDATLATLKIQPSEPRDSAVYFCASGRDRYYGYTFGSGTRLTVV.

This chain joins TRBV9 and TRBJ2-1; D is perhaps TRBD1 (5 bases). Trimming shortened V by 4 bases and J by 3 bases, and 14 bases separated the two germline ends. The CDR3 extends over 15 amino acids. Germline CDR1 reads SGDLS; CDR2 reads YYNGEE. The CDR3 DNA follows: TGTGCCAGCAGCCAGGACATTCAGTACTACAATGAGCAGTTCTTC. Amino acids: CASSQDIQYYNEQFF.

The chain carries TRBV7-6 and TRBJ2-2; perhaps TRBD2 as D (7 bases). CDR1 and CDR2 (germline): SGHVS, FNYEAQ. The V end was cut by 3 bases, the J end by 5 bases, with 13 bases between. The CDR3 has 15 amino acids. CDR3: CASSLKGGLTGELFF. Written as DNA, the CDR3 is TGTGCCAGCAGCTTGAAGGGGGGGCTTACCGGGGAGCTGTTTTTT. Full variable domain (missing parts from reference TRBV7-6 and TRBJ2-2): GAGVSQSPRYKVTKRGQDVALRCDPISGHVSLYWYRQALGQGPEFLTYFNYEAQQDKSGLPNDRFSAERPEGSISTLTIQRTEQRDSAMYRCASSLKGGLTGELFFGEGSRLTVL.

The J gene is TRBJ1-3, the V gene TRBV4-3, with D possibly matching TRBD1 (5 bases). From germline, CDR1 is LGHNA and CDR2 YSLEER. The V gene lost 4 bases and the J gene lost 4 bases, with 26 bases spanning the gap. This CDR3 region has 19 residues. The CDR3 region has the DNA TGCGCCAGCAGCCGACGTCTCCCCCCGATAGGGGCAAGCGGAAACACCATATATTTT. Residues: CASSRRLPPIGASGNTIYF.

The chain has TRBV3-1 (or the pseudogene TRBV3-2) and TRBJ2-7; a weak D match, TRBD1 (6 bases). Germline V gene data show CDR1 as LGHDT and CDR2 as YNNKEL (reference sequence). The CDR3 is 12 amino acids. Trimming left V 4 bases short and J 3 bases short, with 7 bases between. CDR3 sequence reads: CASSPGVYEQYF. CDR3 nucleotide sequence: TGTGCCAGCAGCCCAGGGGTCTACGAGCAGTACTTC.

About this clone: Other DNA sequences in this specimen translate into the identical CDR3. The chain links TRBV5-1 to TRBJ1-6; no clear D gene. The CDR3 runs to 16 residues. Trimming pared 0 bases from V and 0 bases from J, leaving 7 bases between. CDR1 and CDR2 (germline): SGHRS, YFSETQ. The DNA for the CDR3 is TGCGCCAGCAGCTTGGTCGGGAGCTCCTATAATTCACCCCTCCACTTT. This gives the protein CASSLVGSSYNSPLHF.

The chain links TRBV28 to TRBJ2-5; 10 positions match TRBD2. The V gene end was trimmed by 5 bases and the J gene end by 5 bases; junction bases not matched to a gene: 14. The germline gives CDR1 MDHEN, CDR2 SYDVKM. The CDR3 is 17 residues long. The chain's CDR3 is CASSPWESGGAGETQYF. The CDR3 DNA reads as TGTGCCAGCAGTCCCTGGGAGAGCGGGGGGGCCGGGGAGACCCAGTACTTC. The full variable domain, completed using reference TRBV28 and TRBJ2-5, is DVKVTQSSRYLVKRTGEKVFLECVQDMDHENMFWYRQDPGLGLRLIYFSYDVKMKEKGDIPEGYSVSREKKERFSLILESASTNQTSMYLCASSPWESGGAGETQYFGPGTRLLVL.

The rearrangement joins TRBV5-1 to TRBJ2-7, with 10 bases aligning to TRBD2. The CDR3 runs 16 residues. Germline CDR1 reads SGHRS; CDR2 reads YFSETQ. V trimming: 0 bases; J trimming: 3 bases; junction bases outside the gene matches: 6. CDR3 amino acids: CASSLGGTSAYYEQYF. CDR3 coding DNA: TGCGCCAGCAGCTTGGGAGGGACTAGCGCATACTACGAGCAGTACTTC.

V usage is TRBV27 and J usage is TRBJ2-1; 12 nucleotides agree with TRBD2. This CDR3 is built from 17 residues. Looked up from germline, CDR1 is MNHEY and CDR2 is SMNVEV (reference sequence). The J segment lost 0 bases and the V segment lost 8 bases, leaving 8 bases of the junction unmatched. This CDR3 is CASARTSGVSSYNEQFF. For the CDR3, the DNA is TGTGCCAGCGCCCGGACTAGCGGGGTTAGCTCCTACAATGAGCAGTTCTTC.

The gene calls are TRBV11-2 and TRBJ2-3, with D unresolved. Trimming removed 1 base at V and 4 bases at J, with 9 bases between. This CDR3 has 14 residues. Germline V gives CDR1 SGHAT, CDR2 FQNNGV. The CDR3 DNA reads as TGTGCCAGCAGCTTAGCCCCCAGGCCAGATACGCAGTATTTT. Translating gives CASSLAPRPDTQYF.

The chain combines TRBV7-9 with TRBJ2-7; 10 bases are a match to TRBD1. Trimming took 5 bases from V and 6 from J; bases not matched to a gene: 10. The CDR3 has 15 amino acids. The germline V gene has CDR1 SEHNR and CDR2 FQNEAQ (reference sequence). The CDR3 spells CASSPRRTGGSEQYF. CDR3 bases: TGTGCCAGCAGCCCGAGAAGGACAGGGGGATCCGAGCAGTACTTC.